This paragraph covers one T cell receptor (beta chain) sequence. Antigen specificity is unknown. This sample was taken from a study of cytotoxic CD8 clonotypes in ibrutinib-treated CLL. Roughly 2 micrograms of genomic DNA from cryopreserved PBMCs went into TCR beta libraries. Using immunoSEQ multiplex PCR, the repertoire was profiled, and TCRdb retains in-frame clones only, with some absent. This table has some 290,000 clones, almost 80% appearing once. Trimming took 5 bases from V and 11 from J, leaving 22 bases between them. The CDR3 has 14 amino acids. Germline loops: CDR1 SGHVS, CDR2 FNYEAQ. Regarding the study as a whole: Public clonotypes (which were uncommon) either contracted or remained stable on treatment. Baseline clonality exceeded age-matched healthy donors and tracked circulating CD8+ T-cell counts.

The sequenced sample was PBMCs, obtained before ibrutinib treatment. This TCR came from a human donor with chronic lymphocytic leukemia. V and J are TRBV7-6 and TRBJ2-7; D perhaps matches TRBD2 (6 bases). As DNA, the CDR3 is TGTGCCAGCAGCAGCGGGTTAATAGCTCGAATGAAGTACTTC. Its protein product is CASSSGLIARMKYF.